This TCR beta chain appears in the sequencing data of a study of blood T cells in healthy people across ages. General observations from the study: Not knowing donor CMV status may have confounded expanded clonotype changes. Per-million-T-cell TCR beta diversity fell roughly linearly with age.

There are a few counts of this clonotype. Its target is not known. Sample-barcoded 5' priming and a J-beta primer mix drove a second PCR of roughly 6 to 12 cycles. CDR3-containing paired-end reads numbered at least 2.5 million in each sample. TCRdb reprocessed the 5' RACE reads with MiXCR, giving one entry per CDR3 protein. The table records roughly 900,000 distinct CDR3 sequences, around 49% of them present only once. V was cut by 1 base and J by 7 bases, with 14 bases left in between. Germline V gives CDR1 MGHRA, CDR2 YSYEKL. The CDR3 has 15 residues. V is TRBV4-1 and J is TRBJ2-1, with D perhaps TRBD1 or TRBD2 (6 bases each). The receptor was derived from a man younger than 45 in good health. Sequenced sample: blood. CDR3 sequence (DNA): TGCGCCAGCAGCCAAGTAGGGGGGCCCATGAATGAGCAGTTCTTC. This gives the protein CASSQVGGPMNEQFF.